The sequence of this TCR beta chain was determined in a study of T cell clones after liver transplantation. The study's findings and limits: A significant post-transplant drop in circulating graft-donor-reactive CD4 TCRbeta sequences occurred in most of the 8 subjects.

Germline V lookup: CDR1 SGHDT, CDR2 YYEEEE. The CDR3 spans 15 residues. V was cut by 7 bases and J by 2 bases, with 16 bases left in between. Libraries were prepared by immunoSEQ multiplex PCR; TCRdb keeps only in-frame clonotypes and omits some of them. The table lists over 50,000 clones, roughly 80% of them singletons. This clone was seen a single time. Antigen specificity is unknown. This rearrangement joins TRBV5-6 to TRBJ2-4; the D gene is possibly TRBD2 (5 bases). The TCR comes from a human donor who received a liver transplant. The sample was CD4+ T cells from blood, taken before liver transplant. CDR3 residues: CASRRAAPTKNIQYF. The DNA of the CDR3 is TGTGCCAGCCGGCGGGCCGCCCCAACCAAAAACATTCAGTACTTC.